This entry is about one T cell receptor beta chain. Its specificity is not known. This entry is derived from a study of PD-1 blockade in mismatch repair-deficient tumors. TCRdb's copy holds only in-frame clones and misses some; the assay was immunoSEQ multiplex PCR. The sample includes roughly 45,000 clones, approximately 80% of them seen just once. V lost 3 bases to trimming and J lost 4 bases; unmatched junction nucleotides: 7. CDR3 length: 16 residues. In germline, CDR1 is SGDLS, CDR2 YYNGEE. Three pembrolizumab responders had their TCRs sequenced. The study, taken as a whole, reports: Rapid post-treatment expansion, then contraction, generally preceding radiologic response, marked tumor-resident clones.

This chain uses TRBV9 with TRBJ2-1; 10 nucleotides match TRBD2. The TCR was taken from an adult with mismatch repair-deficient cancer. This specimen consisted of PBMCs, obtained before pembrolizumab treatment. CDR3 sequence (DNA): TGTGCCAGCAGCGCATCGGGACTAGCGCTTTACAATGAGCAGTTCTTC. Protein product: CASSASGLALYNEQFF.